The clone carrying this T cell receptor (beta chain) was seen only once. V lost 3 bases and J lost 4, with 12 bases in between. CDR3 length equals 14 residues. The germline V gene has CDR1 SGHAT and CDR2 FQNNGV. This sample is drawn from a study of blood T cell repertoires in COVID-19. Study overall: T cells, B-cell-depleted T cells, or PBMCs provided the cDNA or gDNA that served as material.

Data came from immunoSEQ multiplex PCR; TCRdb stores just in-frame clones and leaves some out. The sample holds some 80,000 clones, 78% seen once. The sample was peripheral blood. This TCR was recovered from a human donor in a cohort sampled during active COVID-19. V and J are TRBV11-2 and TRBJ1-1; D is perhaps TRBD1 (5 bases). The CDR3 bases are TGTGCCAGCAGCTTGACGGCCGGGGGCACTGAAGCTTTCTTT. Amino acid sequence: CASSLTAGGTEAFF. Filled out from reference TRBV11-2 and TRBJ1-1, the complete variable domain reads EAGVAQSPRYKIIEKRQSVAFWCNPISGHATLYWYQQILGQGPKLLIQFQNNGVVDDSQLPKDRFSAERLKGVDSTLKIQPAKLEDSAVYLCASSLTAGGTEAFFGQGTRLTVV.